The 24 T cell receptor beta chains reported below all come from one sample, sequenced in a study of low-dose radiotherapy and immunotherapy resistance in tumors. Alpha- and beta-chain coverage of first-strand cDNA came from TRAV- and TRBV-specific primers. With a constant-region primer and a V-primer adapter, TCRs were subjected to around 18 PCR cycles of amplification. A single record per CDR3 protein comes from TCRdb applying MiXCR to the reads. The sample contains some 13,000 distinct CDR3 sequences, 60% of which appear only once. The receptors shown here come from a human donor with advanced metastatic prostate, ovarian, gallbladder or colorectal cancer (not recorded which). This table probably holds off-target reads from a library built for another chain.

V gene TRBV5-5 combines with J gene TRBJ2-5; 7 bases align to TRBD2. With 4 bases clipped from V and 1 base from J, the junction kept 4 bases outside the gene matches. This CDR3 has 14 amino acids. Germline assignment: CDR1 SGHKS and CDR2 YYEKEE (reference sequence). The CDR3 DNA reads as TGTGCCAGCAGCCCAGGGACTATCCAAGAGACCCAGTACTTC. Translation gives CASSPGTIQETQYF.

This chain links TRBV28 with TRBJ2-1, with TRBD2 matching 12 bases. Germline CDR1 reads MDHEN; CDR2 reads SYDVKM. This CDR3 is 17 amino acids long. Trimming at V came to 4 bases and at J to 4 bases, leaving 8 bases not matched to a gene. CDR3 DNA: TGTGCCAGCAGTTCGGGGGCGGGACTAGCGGGTTACAATGAGCAGTTCTTC. Protein product: CASSSGAGLAGYNEQFF.

The chain uses TRBV15 and TRBJ2-1, with a weak D call TRBD2 (5 bases). Deletions cut 0 bases from V and 4 bases from J, with 10 bases between. The CDR3 extends over 15 amino acids. The germline V gene has CDR1 LNHNV and CDR2 YYDKDF (reference sequence). This chain's CDR3 is CATSRERGYYNEQFF. CDR3 DNA: TGTGCCACCAGCAGAGAACGCGGGTATTACAATGAGCAGTTCTTC.

V usage is TRBV7-9 and J usage is TRBJ2-3; D is ambiguous. Germline values: CDR1 SEHNR, CDR2 FQNEAQ (reference sequence). CDR3 length: 14 amino acids. V lost 1 base, J lost 2 bases, and 7 bases lay in between. CDR3 bases: TGTGCCAGCAGCTTAGTCATCTTCACAGATACGCAGTATTTT. Its protein product is CASSLVIFTDTQYF. The full variable domain, in which reference TRBV7-9 and TRBJ2-3 provide the parts outside the CDR3, is DTGVSQNPRHKITKRGQNVTFRCDPISEHNRLYWYRQTLGQGPEFLTYFQNEAQLEKSRLLSDRFSAERPKGSFSTLEIQRTEQGDSAMYLCASSLVIFTDTQYFGPGTRLTVL.

The gene calls are TRBV28 and TRBJ1-2; D remains ambiguous. The CDR3 consists of 13 residues. Trimming took off 3 bases at V and 1 base at J, with 6 bases between the two ends. Germline lookup yields CDR1 MDHEN and CDR2 SYDVKM. CDR3 DNA: TGTGCCAGCAGTTTCGATCTTAACTATGGCTACACCTTC. It translates to CASSFDLNYGYTF.

The rearrangement joins TRBV28 to TRBJ2-7, with D unresolved. The length of the CDR3 is 13 residues. V lost 3 bases, J lost 3 bases, and 9 bases lay in between. The V gene's germline CDR1 is MDHEN and CDR2 SYDVKM. CDR3 protein: CASSLNGYYEQYF. The DNA of the CDR3 is TGTGCCAGCAGTTTGAACGGGTACTACGAGCAGTACTTC.

V is TRBV24-1 and J is TRBJ1-1, with 9 bases aligning to TRBD1. The ends lost 12 bases at V and 3 bases at J; junction bases unmatched: 7. There are 13 residues in the CDR3. CDR1 and CDR2 from the germline V gene are KGHDR and SFDVKD. The CDR3 region is CAPYRGLHTEAFF. DNA for the CDR3: TGTGCCCCATACAGGGGGCTGCACACTGAAGCTTTCTTT.

The chain is built from TRBV13 and TRBJ2-1; 10 positions match TRBD2. Germline CDR1 is PRHDT and CDR2 is FYEKMQ (reference sequence). V gave up 6 bases and J gave up 3 bases; unmatched junction bases: 5. This CDR3 spans 15 amino acids. This CDR3 reads CASSERTSGYNEQFF. Here the CDR3 DNA reads TGTGCCAGCAGTGAGCGGACTAGCGGCTACAATGAGCAGTTCTTC.

This chain links TRBV6-2 or TRBV6-3 with TRBJ2-1, with D possibly matching TRBD2 (5 bases). The CDR3 has 15 residues. The germline CDR1 and CDR2 sequences are MNHEY and SVGEGT. V was cut by 7 bases and J by 0 bases, with 13 bases left in between. CDR3 DNA sequence: TGTGCCAGCACCGAGTGGAGGAGCTCCTACAATGAGCAGTTCTTC. This translates into CASTEWRSSYNEQFF.

This clonotype was seen only a few times. CDR3 residues: CSATTARYQETQYF. As DNA, the CDR3 is TGCAGTGCTACGACAGCGCGGTACCAAGAGACCCAGTACTTC. The chain joins TRBV20-1 to TRBJ2-5; D possibly corresponds to TRBD1 (5 bases). The V and J ends lost 4 bases and 0 bases respectively, with 12 bases between them. This CDR3 comprises 14 residues. From germline, CDR1 is DFQATT and CDR2 SNEGSKA (reference sequence).

The V call is TRBV7-6, the J call TRBJ2-1, with 7 bases lining up with TRBD2. CDR1 and CDR2 (germline): SGHVS, FNYEAQ. The CDR3 extends over 14 amino acids. V lost 5 bases to trimming and J lost 9 bases; unmatched junction nucleotides: 10. CDR3 region: CASSTGLGPGEQFF. The CDR3, as DNA: TGTGCCAGCAGCACCGGACTAGGCCCCGGTGAGCAGTTCTTC.

The gene calls are TRBV6-8 and TRBJ1-2; maybe TRBD1 (6 bases). V lost 10 bases to trimming and J lost 2 bases, with 14 bases between them. The germline CDR1 and CDR2 sequences are MNHGY and SAAAGT. There are 13 residues in the CDR3. CDR3: CAIRGQGNYGYTF. The CDR3 DNA sequence: TGTGCCATCCGAGGTCAGGGGAACTATGGCTACACCTTC.

This sequence joins TRBV11-2 and TRBJ1-4; perhaps TRBD1 as D (6 bases). This CDR3 has 13 residues. The germline V and J ends were trimmed by 5 bases and 5 bases, with 9 bases remaining between them. CDR1 and CDR2 (germline): SGHAT, FQNNGV. The CDR3 DNA is TGTGCCAGCAGCCCCAGGGGAAATGAAAAACTGTTTTTT. Protein product: CASSPRGNEKLFF. Using reference TRBV11-2 and TRBJ1-4 for the parts outside the CDR3, the full variable domain is EAGVAQSPRYKIIEKRQSVAFWCNPISGHATLYWYQQILGQGPKLLIQFQNNGVVDDSQLPKDRFSAERLKGVDSTLKIQPAKLEDSAVYLCASSPRGNEKLFFGSGTQLSVL.

The chain employs TRBV12-3 or TRBV12-4 and TRBJ2-1; 10 bases fit TRBD1. V gave up 5 bases and J gave up 11 bases; unmatched junction bases: 3. There are 12 residues in the CDR3. This CDR3 is CASSGTGEQQFF. The CDR3 nucleotides are TGTGCCAGCAGTGGGACAGGGGAACAGCAGTTCTTC.

This clonotype was seen a few times. In nucleotides, the CDR3 is TGTGCCAGCCTCCGGGACAACACAGATACGCAGTATTTT. Translated, it gives CASLRDNTDTQYF. V and J are TRBV28 and TRBJ2-3; D is perhaps TRBD1 (6 bases). From germline, CDR1 is MDHEN and CDR2 SYDVKM. V lost 8 bases and J lost 2, with 11 bases in between. The CDR3 totals 13 residues.

This clonotype has only a few counts. The chain has TRBV5-1 and TRBJ1-5; 10 bases match TRBD1. The CDR3 consists of 13 residues. The trim removed 5 bases at V and 6 bases at J, leaving 2 bases unmatched. Per germline, CDR1 SGHRS and CDR2 YFSETQ. The CDR3 nucleotides read TGCGCCAGCAGGGACAGGGGGACTCAGCCCCAGCATTTT. Translated: CASRDRGTQPQHF.

The gene calls are TRBV6-5 and TRBJ1-1; unclear D gene. Germline lookup yields CDR1 MNHEY and CDR2 SVGAGI. V shed 0 bases and J shed 2 bases, with 10 bases lying between them. The length of the CDR3 is 15 residues. In DNA form, the CDR3 reads TGTGCCAGCAGTTACTCGGGAGAGCTCAACACTGAAGCTTTCTTT. Protein sequence: CASSYSGELNTEAFF.

The chain recombines TRBV11-2 with TRBJ2-7; 9 bases agree with TRBD1. CDR3 length: 14 amino acids. V shed 4 bases, J shed 5 bases, and the junction held 6 bases outside the gene matches. The germline CDR1 and CDR2 sequences are SGHAT and FQNNGV. CDR3 loop: CASSSRTGVDEQYF. For the CDR3, the DNA is TGTGCCAGCAGCTCTCGGACAGGGGTGGACGAGCAGTACTTC.

This clonotype has more than one count but fewer than ten. The chain joins TRBV4-1 to TRBJ2-3, with TRBD1 as a possible D gene (5 bases). V was pared by 1 base and J by 6 bases, with 11 bases between. Looked up from germline, CDR1 is MGHRA and CDR2 is YSYEKL. CDR3 length: 14 residues. The CDR3 DNA reads as TGCGCCAGCAGCCAAGGGGGCGCTGGGGATACGCAGTATTTT. It translates to CASSQGGAGDTQYF.

The rearrangement uses TRBV4-1 and TRBJ2-1; 7 bases are shared with TRBD1. The CDR3 runs 15 residues. CDR1 and CDR2 from the germline V gene are MGHRA and YSYEKL. V lost 4 bases and J lost 4; bases outside the gene matches: 7. The CDR3 bases are TGCGCCAGCAGCCTCAGACAGGGCCCATACAATGAGCAGTTCTTC. It encodes CASSLRQGPYNEQFF.

This clonotype occurred a few times. The V call is TRBV29-1, the J call TRBJ1-4, with D unclear. Looked up from germline, CDR1 is SQVTM and CDR2 is ANQGSEA. Trimming took off 1 base at V and 7 bases at J, with 13 bases between the two ends. The CDR3 is 14 amino acids. The CDR3 reads CSVEGMEFGEKLFF. For the CDR3, the DNA is TGCAGCGTTGAAGGAATGGAATTTGGTGAAAAACTGTTTTTT.

J is TRBJ2-1 and V is TRBV25-1; 8 nucleotides agree with TRBD1. The CDR3 is 18 residues long. Germline CDR1 reads MGHDK; CDR2 reads SYGVNS. With V trimmed by 3 bases and J by 6 bases, 16 bases remained unmatched. CDR3 DNA: TGTGCCAGCAGTGACCCAGTTTCAGGGGGCCGAGGTTTCAATGAGCAGTTCTTC. Translating it yields CASSDPVSGGRGFNEQFF. Based on the CDR3 plus reference TRBV25-1 and TRBJ2-1, the full variable domain is EADIYQTPRYLVIGTGKKITLECSQTMGHDKMYWYQQDPGMELHLIHYSYGVNSTEKGDLSSESTVSRIRTEHFPLTLESARPSHTSQYLCASSDPVSGGRGFNEQFFGPGTRLTVL.

The rearrangement uses TRBV5-1 and TRBJ2-4; TRBD2 might be the D (6 bases). The CDR3 runs 14 residues. Germline CDR1 is SGHRS and CDR2 is YFSETQ. With 3 bases removed from V and 5 bases from J, the gap between germline ends came to 12 bases. The CDR3 here is CASSWGGPQNIQYF. Here the CDR3 DNA reads TGCGCCAGCAGCTGGGGAGGCCCGCAAAACATTCAGTACTTC. Based on the CDR3 plus reference TRBV5-1 and TRBJ2-4, the full variable domain is KAGVTQTPRYLIKTRGQQVTLSCSPISGHRSVSWYQQTPGQGLQFLFEYFSETQRNKGNFPGRFSGRQFSNSRSEMNVSTLELGDSALYLCASSWGGPQNIQYFGAGTRLSVL.

The chain uses TRBV4-1 and TRBJ1-3; tentative D call: TRBD1 (5 bases). The germline V and J ends were trimmed by 1 base and 4 bases, with 11 bases remaining between them. The CDR3 contains 15 residues. Looked up from germline, CDR1 is MGHRA and CDR2 is YSYEKL. CDR3 protein: CASSQAGTLGNTIYF. In DNA, the CDR3 is TGCGCCAGCAGCCAAGCCGGGACCCTCGGAAACACCATATATTTT.